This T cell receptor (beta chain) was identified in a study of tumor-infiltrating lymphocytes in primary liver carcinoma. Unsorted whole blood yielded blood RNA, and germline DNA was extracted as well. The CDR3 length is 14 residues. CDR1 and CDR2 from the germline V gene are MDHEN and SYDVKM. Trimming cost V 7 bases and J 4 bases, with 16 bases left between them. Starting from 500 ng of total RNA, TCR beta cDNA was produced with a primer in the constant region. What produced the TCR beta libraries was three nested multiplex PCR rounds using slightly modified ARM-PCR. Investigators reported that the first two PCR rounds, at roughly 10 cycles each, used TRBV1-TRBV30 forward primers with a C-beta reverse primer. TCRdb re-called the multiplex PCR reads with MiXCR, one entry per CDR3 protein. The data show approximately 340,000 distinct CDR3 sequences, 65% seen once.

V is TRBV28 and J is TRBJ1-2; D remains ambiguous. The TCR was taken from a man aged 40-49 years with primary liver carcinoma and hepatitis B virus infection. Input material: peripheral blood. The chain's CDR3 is CASTLEISLYGYTF. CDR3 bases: TGTGCCAGCACCCTGGAAATCTCGCTCTATGGCTACACCTTC.